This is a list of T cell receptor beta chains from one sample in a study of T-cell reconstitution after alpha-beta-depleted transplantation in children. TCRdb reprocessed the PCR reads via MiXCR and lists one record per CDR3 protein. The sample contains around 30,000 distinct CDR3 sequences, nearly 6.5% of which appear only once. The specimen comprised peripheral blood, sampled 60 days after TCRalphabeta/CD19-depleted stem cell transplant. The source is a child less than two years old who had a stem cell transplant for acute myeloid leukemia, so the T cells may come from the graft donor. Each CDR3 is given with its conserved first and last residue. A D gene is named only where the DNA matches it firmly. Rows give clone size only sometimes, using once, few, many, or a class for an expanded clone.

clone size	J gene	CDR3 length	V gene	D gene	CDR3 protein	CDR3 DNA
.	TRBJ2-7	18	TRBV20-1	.	CSARAYRRPIDNPYEQYF	TGCAGTGCTAGAGCCTACCGGAGGCCTATTGATAACCCCTACGAGCAGTACTTC
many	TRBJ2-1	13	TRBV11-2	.	CASSLGGLLEQFF	TGTGCCAGCAGCTTAGGAGGGCTACTAGAGCAGTTCTTC
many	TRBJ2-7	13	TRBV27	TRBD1	CASSLDRGPEQYF	TGTGCCAGCAGCCTCGACAGGGGGCCGGAGCAGTACTTC
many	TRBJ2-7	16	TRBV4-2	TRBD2	CASSQEVGLADYEQYF	TGTGCCAGCAGCCAAGAGGTGGGTCTAGCGGACTACGAGCAGTACTTC
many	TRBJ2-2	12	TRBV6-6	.	CASTWFTGELFF	TGTGCCAGCACGTGGTTCACCGGGGAGCTGTTTTTT
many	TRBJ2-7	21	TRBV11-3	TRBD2	CASSSPALGASGGSSSYEQYF	TGTGCCAGCAGCTCCCCTGCCCTGGGGGCTAGCGGGGGGTCTAGCTCCTACGAGCAGTACTTC
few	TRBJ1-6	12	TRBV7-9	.	CASTQGRRPLHF	TGTGCCAGCACCCAGGGTAGGAGACCCCTCCACTTT
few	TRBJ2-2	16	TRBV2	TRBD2	CASSVWSGGNTGELFF	TGTGCCAGCAGTGTGTGGAGCGGGGGGAACACCGGGGAGCTGTTTTTT
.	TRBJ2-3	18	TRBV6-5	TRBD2	CASSYSTLAGRPSDTQYF	TGTGCCAGCAGTTACTCGACCTTAGCGGGAAGGCCCTCGGATACGCAGTATTTT
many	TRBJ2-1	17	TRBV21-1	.	CASSKEGVAGEGNEQFF	TGTGCCAGCAGCAAAGAGGGCGTCGCGGGAGAGGGCAATGAGCAGTTCTTC
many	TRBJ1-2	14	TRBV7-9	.	CASSLSALTYGYTF	TGTGCCAGCAGCCTATCGGCCCTAACATATGGCTACACCTTC
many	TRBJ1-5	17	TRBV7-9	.	CASSLVVRDRGNQPQHF	TGTGCCAGCAGCTTAGTGGTCCGAGACAGAGGCAATCAGCCCCAGCATTTT
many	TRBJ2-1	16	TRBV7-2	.	CASSSPRGYSYNEQFF	TGTGCCAGCAGCTCTCCGCGTGGGTACTCCTACAATGAGCAGTTCTTC
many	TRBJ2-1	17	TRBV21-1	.	CASSKYPAGLVYNEQFF	TGTGCCAGCAGCAAATATCCCGCAGGGCTGGTCTACAATGAGCAGTTCTTC
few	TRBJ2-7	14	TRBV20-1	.	CSATGTVLSHEQYF	TGCAGTGCCACCGGGACCGTCCTCTCCCACGAGCAGTACTTC
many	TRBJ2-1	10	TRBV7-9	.	CASSRNEQFF	TGTGCCAGCAGCCGGAATGAGCAGTTCTTC
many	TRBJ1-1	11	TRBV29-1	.	CSVVRKSEAFF	TGCAGCGTTGTCCGAAAGTCTGAAGCTTTCTTT
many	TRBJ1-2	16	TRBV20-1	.	CSARDAARSGYYGYTF	TGCAGTGCTAGAGATGCGGCTCGGTCTGGGTATTATGGCTACACCTTC
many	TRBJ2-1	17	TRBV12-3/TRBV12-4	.	CASSFLGRGGGWDEQFF	TGTGCCAGCAGTTTCCTGGGTCGAGGTGGAGGCTGGGATGAGCAGTTCTTC
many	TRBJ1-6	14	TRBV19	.	CASSIEHFASPLHF	TGTGCCAGTAGTATCGAACACTTCGCTTCACCCCTCCACTTT
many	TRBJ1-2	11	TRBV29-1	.	CSVEGDYGYTF	TGCAGCGTTGAAGGGGACTATGGCTACACCTTC
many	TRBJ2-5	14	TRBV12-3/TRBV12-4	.	CASSPGWMGETQYF	TGTGCCAGCAGCCCGGGCTGGATGGGAGAGACCCAGTACTTC
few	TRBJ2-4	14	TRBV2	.	CASSDLEGKNIQYF	TGTGCCAGCAGTGATTTGGAGGGCAAAAACATTCAGTACTTC
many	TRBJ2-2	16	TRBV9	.	CASSVTRGRNTGELFF	TGTGCCAGCAGCGTAACCAGGGGTAGGAACACCGGGGAGCTGTTTTTT
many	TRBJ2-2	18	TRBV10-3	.	CAISEEEQGTANTGELFF	TGTGCCATCAGTGAGGAGGAGCAGGGGACCGCGAACACCGGGGAGCTGTTTTTT
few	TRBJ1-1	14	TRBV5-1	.	CASREGRFDTEAFF	TGCGCCAGCAGAGAGGGGAGGTTTGACACTGAAGCTTTCTTT
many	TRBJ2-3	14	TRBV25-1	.	CASSDWDPTDTQYF	TGTGCCAGCAGTGACTGGGATCCCACAGATACGCAGTATTTT
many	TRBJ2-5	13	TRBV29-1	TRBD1	CSVEGTGRETQYF	TGCAGCGTTGAGGGGACAGGGAGAGAGACCCAGTACTTC
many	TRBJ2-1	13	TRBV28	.	CASRGLAYNEQFF	TGTGCCAGCAGAGGGCTAGCATACAATGAGCAGTTCTTC
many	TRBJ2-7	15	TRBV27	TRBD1	CASSSRQGGTYEQYF	TGTGCCAGCAGTTCCCGACAGGGGGGTACCTACGAGCAGTACTTC
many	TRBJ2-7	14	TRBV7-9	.	CASSLGPRSYEQYF	TGTGCCAGCAGCTTAGGACCCCGGTCCTACGAGCAGTACTTC
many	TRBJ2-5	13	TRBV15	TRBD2	CATSRGGEETQYF	TGTGCCACCAGCAGGGGGGGGGAAGAGACCCAGTACTTC
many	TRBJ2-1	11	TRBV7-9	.	CASTEGNEQFF	TGTGCCAGCACCGAAGGGAATGAGCAGTTCTTC
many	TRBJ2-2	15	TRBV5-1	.	CASSLRKGNTGELFF	TGCGCCAGCAGCTTACGCAAGGGGAACACCGGGGAGCTGTTTTTT
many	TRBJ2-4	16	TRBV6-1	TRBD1	CASTQDRGLAKNIQYF	TGTGCCAGCACCCAAGACAGGGGATTAGCCAAAAACATTCAGTACTTC
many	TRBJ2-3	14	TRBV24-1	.	CATSPAGIVDTQYF	TGTGCCACCAGTCCGGCAGGGATTGTAGATACGCAGTATTTT
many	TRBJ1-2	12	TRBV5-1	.	CASSLLDTGYTF	TGCGCCAGCAGCCTTCTCGACACTGGCTACACCTTC
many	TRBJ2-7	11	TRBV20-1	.	CSARPLYEQYF	TGCAGTGCTAGACCACTCTACGAGCAGTACTTC
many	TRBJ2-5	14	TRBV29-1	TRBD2	CSARASGRGKTQYF	TGCAGCGCCCGGGCTAGCGGGAGAGGGAAGACCCAGTACTTC
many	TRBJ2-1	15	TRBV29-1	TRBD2	CSAEPPGRGGGEQFF	TGCAGCGCCGAACCCCCCGGGCGGGGGGGCGGTGAGCAGTTCTTC
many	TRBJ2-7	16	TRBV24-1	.	CATSGMRKRDPYEQYF	TGTGCCACCAGTGGGATGAGGAAAAGGGACCCCTACGAGCAGTACTTC
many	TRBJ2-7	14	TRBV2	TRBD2	CASSPLAGSYEQYF	TGTGCCAGCAGTCCCCTAGCGGGGTCCTACGAGCAGTACTTC
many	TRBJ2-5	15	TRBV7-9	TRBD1	CASIGDRGYQETQYF	TGTGCCAGCATCGGGGACAGGGGGTACCAAGAGACCCAGTACTTC
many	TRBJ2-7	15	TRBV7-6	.	CASSFADRYNYEQYF	TGTGCCAGCAGCTTCGCGGACAGATACAATTACGAGCAGTACTTC
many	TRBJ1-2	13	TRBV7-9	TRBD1	CASSQPTGDGYTF	TGTGCCAGCAGCCAACCGACAGGGGATGGCTACACCTTC
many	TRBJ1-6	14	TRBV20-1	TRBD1	CSAREGTANSPLHF	TGCAGTGCTAGAGAGGGGACAGCAAATTCACCCCTCCACTTT
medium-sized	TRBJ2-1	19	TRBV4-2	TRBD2	CASSHAGTSGGSSYNEQFF	TGTGCCAGCAGCCATGCCGGGACTAGCGGGGGATCCTCCTACAATGAGCAGTTCTTC
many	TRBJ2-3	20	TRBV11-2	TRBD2	CASSLSPRASGRDNTDTQYF	TGTGCCAGCAGCTTAAGCCCCCGGGCTAGCGGGAGGGACAACACAGATACGCAGTATTTT
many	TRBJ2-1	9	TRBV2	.	CASLGEQFF	TGTGCCAGCCTGGGTGAGCAGTTCTTC
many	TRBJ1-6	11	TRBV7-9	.	CASSLPGPLHF	TGTGCCAGCAGCTTACCTGGCCCCCTCCACTTT
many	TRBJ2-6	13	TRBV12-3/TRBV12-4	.	CASSGVWANVLTF	TGTGCCAGCAGTGGGGTCTGGGCCAACGTCCTGACTTTC
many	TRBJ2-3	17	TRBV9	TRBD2	CASSVVVGLASTDTQYF	TGTGCCAGCAGCGTAGTCGTCGGACTAGCGAGCACAGATACGCAGTATTTT
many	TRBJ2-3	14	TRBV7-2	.	CASSLGSSPDTQYF	TGTGCCAGCAGCTTAGGGTCTAGCCCCGATACGCAGTATTTT
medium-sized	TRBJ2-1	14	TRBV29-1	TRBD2	CSVDPSGFYNEQFF	TGCAGCGTTGATCCTAGCGGGTTCTACAATGAGCAGTTCTTC